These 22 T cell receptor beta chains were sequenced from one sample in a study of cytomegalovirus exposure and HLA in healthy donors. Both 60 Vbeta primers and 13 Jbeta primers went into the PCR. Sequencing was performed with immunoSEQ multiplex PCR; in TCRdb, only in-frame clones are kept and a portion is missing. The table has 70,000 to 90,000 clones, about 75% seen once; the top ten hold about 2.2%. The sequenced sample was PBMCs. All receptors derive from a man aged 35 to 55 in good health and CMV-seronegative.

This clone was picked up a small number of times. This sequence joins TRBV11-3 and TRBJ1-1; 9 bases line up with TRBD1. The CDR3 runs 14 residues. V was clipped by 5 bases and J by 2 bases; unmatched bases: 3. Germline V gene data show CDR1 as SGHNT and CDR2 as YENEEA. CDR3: CASSPGQGNTEAFF. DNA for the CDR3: TGTGCCAGCAGCCCGGGACAGGGAAACACTGAAGCTTTCTTT.

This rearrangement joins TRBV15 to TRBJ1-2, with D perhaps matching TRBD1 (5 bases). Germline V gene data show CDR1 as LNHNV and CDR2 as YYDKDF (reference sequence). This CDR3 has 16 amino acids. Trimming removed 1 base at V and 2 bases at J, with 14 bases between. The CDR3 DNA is TGTGCCACCAGCAGAGGAGGTCGTACAGGAAACTATGGCTACACCTTC. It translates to CATSRGGRTGNYGYTF.

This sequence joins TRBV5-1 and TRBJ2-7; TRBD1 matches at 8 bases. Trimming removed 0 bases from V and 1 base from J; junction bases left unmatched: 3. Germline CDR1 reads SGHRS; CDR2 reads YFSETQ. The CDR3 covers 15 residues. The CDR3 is CASSLGDRSSYEQYF. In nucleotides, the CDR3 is TGCGCCAGCAGCTTGGGGGACAGGTCATCCTACGAGCAGTACTTC. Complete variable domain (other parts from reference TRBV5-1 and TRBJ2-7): KAGVTQTPRYLIKTRGQQVTLSCSPISGHRSVSWYQQTPGQGLQFLFEYFSETQRNKGNFPGRFSGRQFSNSRSEMNVSTLELGDSALYLCASSLGDRSSYEQYFGPGTRLTVT.

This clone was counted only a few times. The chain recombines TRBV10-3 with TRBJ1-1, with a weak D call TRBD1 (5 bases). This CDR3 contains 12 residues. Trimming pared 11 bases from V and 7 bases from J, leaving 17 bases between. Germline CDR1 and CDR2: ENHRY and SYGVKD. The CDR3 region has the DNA TGTGCCTCTAACTCCCCCGGGGGTGAAGCTTTCTTT. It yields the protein CASNSPGGEAFF.

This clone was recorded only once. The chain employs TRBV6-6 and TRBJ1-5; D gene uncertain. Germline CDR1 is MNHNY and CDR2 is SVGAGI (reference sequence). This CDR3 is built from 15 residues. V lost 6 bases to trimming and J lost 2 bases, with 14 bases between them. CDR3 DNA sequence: TGTGCCAGCAGCCTCTTGTCAGGCGGCAATCAGCCCCAGCATTTT. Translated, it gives CASSLLSGGNQPQHF.

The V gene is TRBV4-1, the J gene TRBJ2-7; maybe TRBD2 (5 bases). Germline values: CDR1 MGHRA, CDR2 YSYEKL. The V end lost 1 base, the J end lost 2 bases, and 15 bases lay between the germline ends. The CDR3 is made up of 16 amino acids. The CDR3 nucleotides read TGCGCCAGCAGCCAAGTATCTGTTAGCGAGCCCTACGAGCAGTACTTC. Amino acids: CASSQVSVSEPYEQYF.

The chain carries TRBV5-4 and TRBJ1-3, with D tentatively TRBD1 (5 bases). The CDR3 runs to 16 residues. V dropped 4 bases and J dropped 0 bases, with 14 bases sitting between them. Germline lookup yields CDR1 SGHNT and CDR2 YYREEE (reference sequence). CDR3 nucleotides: TGTGCCAGCAGCCCCCGTGGCGGGGCCTCTGGAAACACCATATATTTT. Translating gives CASSPRGGASGNTIYF.

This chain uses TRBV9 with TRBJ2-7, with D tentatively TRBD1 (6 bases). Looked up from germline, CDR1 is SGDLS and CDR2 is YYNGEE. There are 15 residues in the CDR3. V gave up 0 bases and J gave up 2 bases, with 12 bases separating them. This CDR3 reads CASSVGGQGTYEQYF. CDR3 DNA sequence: TGTGCCAGCAGCGTAGGTGGCCAGGGGACCTACGAGCAGTACTTC.

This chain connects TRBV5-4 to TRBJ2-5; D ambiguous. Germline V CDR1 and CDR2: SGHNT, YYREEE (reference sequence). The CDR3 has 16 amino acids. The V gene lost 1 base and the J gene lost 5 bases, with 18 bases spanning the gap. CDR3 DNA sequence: TGTGCCAGCAGCTTGAGTTGGCAGGCCAACCGCGAGACCCAGTACTTC. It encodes CASSLSWQANRETQYF.

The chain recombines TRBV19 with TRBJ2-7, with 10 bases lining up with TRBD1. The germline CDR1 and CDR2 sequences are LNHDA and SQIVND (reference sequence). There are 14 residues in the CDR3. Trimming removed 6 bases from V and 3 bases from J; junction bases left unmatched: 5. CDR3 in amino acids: CASSSGTGVYEQYF. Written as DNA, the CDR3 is TGTGCCAGTAGCTCCGGGACAGGGGTCTACGAGCAGTACTTC.

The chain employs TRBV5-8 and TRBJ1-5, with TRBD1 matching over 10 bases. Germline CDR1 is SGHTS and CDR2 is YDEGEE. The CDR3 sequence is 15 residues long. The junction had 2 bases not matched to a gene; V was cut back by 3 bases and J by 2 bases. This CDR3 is CASSSTGGRNQPQHF. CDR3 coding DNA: TGTGCCAGCAGCTCGACAGGGGGCCGCAATCAGCCCCAGCATTTT.

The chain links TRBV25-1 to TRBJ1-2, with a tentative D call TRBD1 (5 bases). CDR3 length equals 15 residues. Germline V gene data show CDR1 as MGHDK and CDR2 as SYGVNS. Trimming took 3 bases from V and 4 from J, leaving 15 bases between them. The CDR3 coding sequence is TGTGCCAGCAGTGAGCGGCAGGGAAGCCTCTATGGCTACACCTTC. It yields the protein CASSERQGSLYGYTF.

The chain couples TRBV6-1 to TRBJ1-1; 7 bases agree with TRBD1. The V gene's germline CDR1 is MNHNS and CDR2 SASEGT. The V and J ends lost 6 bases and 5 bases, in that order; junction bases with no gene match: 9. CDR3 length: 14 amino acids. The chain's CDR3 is CASRSGTDFTEAFF. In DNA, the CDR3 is TGTGCCAGCAGATCCGGGACAGACTTTACTGAAGCTTTCTTT.

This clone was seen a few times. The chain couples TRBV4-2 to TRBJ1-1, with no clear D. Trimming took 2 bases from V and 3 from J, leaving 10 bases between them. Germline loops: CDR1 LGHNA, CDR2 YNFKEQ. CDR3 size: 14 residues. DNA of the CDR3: TGTGCCAGCAGCCAACTCCCTGGAGACACTGAAGCTTTCTTT. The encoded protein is CASSQLPGDTEAFF.

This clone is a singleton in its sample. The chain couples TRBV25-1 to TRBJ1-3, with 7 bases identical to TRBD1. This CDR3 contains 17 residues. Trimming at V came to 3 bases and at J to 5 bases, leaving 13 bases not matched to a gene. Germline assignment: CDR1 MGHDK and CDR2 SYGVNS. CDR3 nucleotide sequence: TGTGCCAGCAGTGATCAACCTAACGCAGGGGGTCGAAACACCATATATTTT. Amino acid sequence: CASSDQPNAGGRNTIYF.

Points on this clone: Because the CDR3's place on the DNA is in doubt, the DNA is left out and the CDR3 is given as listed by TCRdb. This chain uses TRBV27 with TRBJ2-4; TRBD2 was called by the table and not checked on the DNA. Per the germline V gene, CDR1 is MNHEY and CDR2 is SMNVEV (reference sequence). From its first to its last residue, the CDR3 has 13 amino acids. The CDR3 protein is CASSTSAKNIQYF.

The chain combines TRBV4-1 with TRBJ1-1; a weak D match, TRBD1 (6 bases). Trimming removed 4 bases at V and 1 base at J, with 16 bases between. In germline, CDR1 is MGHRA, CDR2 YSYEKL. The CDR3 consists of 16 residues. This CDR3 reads CASSPAGTLQNTEAFF. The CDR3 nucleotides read TGCGCCAGCAGCCCGGCCGGGACACTCCAGAACACTGAAGCTTTCTTT.

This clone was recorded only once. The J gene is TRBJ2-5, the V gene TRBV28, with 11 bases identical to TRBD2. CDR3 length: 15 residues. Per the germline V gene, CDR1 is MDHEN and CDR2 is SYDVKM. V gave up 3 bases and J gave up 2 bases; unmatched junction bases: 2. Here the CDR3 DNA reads TGTGCCAGCAGTTTTCTAGCGGGGGGACAAGAGACCCAGTACTTC. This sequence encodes CASSFLAGGQETQYF. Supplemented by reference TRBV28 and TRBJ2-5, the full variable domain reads DVKVTQSSRYLVKRTGEKVFLECVQDMDHENMFWYRQDPGLGLRLIYFSYDVKMKEKGDIPEGYSVSREKKERFSLILESASTNQTSMYLCASSFLAGGQETQYFGPGTRLLVL.

DNA for the CDR3: TGTGCCAGCAGTGAATCCTTGGAGACTAACTATGGCTACACCTTC. It translates to CASSESLETNYGYTF. The rearrangement uses TRBV25-1 and TRBJ1-2; D gene unclear. V dropped 1 base and J dropped 0 bases, with 9 bases sitting between them. Germline CDR1 MGHDK, CDR2 SYGVNS. CDR3 length: 15 amino acids.

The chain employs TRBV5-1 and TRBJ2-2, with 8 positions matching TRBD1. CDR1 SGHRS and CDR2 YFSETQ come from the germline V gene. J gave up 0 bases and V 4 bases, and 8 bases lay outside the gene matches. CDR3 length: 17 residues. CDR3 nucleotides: TGCGCCAGCAGCCTGGGCAAACAGGGGGCGAACACCGGGGAGCTGTTTTTT. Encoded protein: CASSLGKQGANTGELFF.

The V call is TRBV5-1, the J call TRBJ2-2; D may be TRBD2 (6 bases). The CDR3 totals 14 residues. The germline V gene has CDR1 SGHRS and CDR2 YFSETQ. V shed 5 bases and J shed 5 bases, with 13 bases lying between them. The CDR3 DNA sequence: TGCGCCAGCAGGACGGGGGAAGAGACCGGGGAGCTGTTTTTT. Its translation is CASRTGEETGELFF.

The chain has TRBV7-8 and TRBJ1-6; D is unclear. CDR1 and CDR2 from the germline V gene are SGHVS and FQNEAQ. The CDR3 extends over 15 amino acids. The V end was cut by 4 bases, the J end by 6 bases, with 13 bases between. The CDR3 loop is CASSSGTQLNSPLHF. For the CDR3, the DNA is TGTGCCAGCAGCTCCGGAACACAGCTTAATTCACCCCTCCACTTT.